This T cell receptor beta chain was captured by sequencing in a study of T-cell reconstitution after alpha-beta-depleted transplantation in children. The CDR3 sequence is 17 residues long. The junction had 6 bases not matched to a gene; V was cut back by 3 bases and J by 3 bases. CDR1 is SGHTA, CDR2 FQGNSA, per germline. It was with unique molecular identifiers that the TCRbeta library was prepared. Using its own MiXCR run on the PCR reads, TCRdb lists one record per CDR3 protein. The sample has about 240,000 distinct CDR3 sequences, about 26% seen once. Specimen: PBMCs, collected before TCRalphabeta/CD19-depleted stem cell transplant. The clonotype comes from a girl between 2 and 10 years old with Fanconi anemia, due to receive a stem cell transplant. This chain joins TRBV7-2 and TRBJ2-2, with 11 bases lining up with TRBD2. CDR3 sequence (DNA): TGTGCCAGCAGCTTCCGTAGCGGGGGGGCGTACACCGGGGAGCTGTTTTTT. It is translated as CASSFRSGGAYTGELFF.